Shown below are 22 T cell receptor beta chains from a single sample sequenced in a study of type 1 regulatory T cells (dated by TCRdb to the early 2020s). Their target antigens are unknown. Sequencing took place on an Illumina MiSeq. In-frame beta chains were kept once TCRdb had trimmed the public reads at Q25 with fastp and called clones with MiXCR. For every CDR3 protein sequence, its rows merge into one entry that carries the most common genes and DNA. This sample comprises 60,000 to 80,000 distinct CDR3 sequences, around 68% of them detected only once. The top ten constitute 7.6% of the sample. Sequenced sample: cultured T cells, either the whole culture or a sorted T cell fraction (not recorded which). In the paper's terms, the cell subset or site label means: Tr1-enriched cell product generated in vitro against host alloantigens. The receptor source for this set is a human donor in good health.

The CDR3 sequence: CASSYEAGREQYF. The DNA of the CDR3 is TGTGCCAGCAGTTACGAGGCAGGTAGGGAGCAGTACTTC. J is TRBJ2-7 and V is TRBV6-2 or TRBV6-3; D is uncertain. Trimming took off 2 bases at V and 7 bases at J, with 12 bases between the two ends. Germline loops: CDR1 MNHEY, CDR2 SVGEGT. This CDR3 region has 13 residues.

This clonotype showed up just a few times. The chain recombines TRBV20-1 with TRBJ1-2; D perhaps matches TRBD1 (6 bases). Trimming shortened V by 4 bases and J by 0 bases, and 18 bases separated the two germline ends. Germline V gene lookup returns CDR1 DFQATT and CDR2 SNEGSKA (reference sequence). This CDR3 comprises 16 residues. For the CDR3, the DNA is TGCAGTGCTAATAACCCAAAGACAGGAGCTAACTATGGCTACACCTTC. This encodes CSANNPKTGANYGYTF.

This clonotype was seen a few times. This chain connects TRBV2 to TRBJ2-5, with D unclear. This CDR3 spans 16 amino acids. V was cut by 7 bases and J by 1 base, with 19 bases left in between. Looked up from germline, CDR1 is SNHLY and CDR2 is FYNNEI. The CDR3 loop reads CASTGPRVLSQETQYF. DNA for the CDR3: TGTGCCAGCACCGGACCCCGGGTTTTGTCCCAAGAGACCCAGTACTTC.

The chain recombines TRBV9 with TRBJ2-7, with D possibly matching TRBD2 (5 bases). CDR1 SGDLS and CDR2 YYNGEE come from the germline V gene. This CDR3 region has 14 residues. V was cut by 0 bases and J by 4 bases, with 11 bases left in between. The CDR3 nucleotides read TGTGCCAGCAGCGTAGGACGCGGGCCGTACGAGCAGTACTTC. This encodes CASSVGRGPYEQYF.

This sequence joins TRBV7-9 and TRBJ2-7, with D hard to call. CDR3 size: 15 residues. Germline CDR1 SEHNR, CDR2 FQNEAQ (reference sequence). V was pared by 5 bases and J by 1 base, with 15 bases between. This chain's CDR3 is CASSQAGDISYEQYF. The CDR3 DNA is TGTGCCAGCAGCCAAGCAGGTGATATTTCCTACGAGCAGTACTTC.

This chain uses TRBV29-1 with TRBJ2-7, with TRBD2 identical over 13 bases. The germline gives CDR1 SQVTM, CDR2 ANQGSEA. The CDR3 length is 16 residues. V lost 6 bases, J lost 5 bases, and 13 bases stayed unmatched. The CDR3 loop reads CSVPGLAGVSGNEQYF. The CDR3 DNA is TGCAGCGTCCCTGGACTAGCGGGAGTAAGTGGTAACGAGCAGTACTTC.

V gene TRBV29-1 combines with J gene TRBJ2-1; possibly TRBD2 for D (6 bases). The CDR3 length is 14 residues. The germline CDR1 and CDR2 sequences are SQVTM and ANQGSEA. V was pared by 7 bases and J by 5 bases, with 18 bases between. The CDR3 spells CSAGALAENNEQFF. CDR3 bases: TGCAGCGCTGGGGCCTTAGCGGAAAACAATGAGCAGTTCTTC.

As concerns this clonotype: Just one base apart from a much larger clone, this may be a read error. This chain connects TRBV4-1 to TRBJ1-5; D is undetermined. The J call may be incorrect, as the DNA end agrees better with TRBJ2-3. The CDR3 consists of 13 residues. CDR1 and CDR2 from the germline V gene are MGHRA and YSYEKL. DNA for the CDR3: TGCGCCAGCAGCCAAGCGAGTCATCAGCCCCAGTATTTT. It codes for CASSQASHQPQYF.

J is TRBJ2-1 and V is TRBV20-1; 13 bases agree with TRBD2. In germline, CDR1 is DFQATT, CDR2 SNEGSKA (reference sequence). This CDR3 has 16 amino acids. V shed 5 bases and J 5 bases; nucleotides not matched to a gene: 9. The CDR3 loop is CSAATGTSGMNNEQFF. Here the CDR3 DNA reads TGCAGTGCTGCCACCGGGACTAGCGGGATGAACAATGAGCAGTTCTTC.

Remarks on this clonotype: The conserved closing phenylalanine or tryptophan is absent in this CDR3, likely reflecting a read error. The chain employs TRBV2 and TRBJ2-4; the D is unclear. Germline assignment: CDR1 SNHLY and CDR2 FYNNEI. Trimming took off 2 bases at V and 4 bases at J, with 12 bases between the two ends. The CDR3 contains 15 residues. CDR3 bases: TGTGCCAGCAGTGAACGTCACGGGTTTAAAAACATTCAGTACCTC. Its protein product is CASSERHGFKNIQYL.

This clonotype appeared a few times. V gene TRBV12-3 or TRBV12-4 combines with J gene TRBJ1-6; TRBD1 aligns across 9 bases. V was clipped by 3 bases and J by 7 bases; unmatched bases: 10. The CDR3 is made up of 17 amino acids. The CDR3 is CASSFQQTDRGNSPLHF. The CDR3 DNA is TGTGCCAGCAGTTTTCAACAGACCGACAGGGGGAATTCACCCCTCCACTTT.

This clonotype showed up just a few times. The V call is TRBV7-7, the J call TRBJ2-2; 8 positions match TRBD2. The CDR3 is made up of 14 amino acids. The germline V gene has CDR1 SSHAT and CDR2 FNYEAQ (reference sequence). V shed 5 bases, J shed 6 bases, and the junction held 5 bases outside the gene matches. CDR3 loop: CASSTSGSSGELFF. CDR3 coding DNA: TGTGCCAGCAGCACGAGCGGGAGTTCCGGGGAGCTGTTTTTT.

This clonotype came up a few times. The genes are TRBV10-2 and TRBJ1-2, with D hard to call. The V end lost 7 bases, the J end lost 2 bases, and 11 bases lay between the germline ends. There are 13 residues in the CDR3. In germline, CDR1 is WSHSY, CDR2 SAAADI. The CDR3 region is CASTTSENYGYTF. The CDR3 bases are TGCGCCAGCACCACGTCAGAAAACTATGGCTACACCTTC.

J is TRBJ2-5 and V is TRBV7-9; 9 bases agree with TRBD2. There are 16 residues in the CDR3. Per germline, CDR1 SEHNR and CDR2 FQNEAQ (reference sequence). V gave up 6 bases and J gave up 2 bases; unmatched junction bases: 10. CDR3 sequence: CASRPPLAGRQETQYF. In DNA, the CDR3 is TGTGCCAGCAGGCCTCCCCTAGCGGGAAGGCAAGAGACCCAGTACTTC.

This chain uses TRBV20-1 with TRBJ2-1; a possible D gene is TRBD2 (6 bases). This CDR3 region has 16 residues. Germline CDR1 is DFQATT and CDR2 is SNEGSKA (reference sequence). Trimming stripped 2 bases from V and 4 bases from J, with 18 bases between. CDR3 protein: CSARSRDSQRYNEQFF. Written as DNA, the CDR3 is TGCAGTGCTAGATCCCGGGACTCCCAAAGGTACAATGAGCAGTTCTTC.

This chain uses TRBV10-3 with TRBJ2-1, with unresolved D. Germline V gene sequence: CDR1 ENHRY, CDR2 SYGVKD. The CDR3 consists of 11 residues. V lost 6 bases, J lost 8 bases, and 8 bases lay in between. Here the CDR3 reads CAIRNDHEQFF. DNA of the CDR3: TGTGCCATCAGAAACGACCATGAGCAGTTCTTC.

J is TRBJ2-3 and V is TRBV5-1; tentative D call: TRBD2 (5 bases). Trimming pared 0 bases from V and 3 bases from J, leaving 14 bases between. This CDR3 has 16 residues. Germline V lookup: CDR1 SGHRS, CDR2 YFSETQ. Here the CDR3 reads CASSLGSGAGTDTQYF. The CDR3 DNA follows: TGCGCCAGCAGCTTGGGGAGCGGAGCTGGAACAGATACGCAGTATTTT.

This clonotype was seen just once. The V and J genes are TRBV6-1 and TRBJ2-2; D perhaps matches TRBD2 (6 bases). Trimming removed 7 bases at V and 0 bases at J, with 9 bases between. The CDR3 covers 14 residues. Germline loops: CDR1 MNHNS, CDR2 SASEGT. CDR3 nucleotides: TGTGCCAGCACCCGGGAGCCGAACACCGGGGAGCTGTTTTTT. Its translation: CASTREPNTGELFF.

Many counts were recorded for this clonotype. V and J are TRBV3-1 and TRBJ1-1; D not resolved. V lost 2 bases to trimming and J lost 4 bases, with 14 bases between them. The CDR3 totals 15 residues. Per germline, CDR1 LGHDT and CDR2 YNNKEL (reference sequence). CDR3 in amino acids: CASSQFPGIFTEAFF. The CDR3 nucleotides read TGTGCCAGCAGCCAATTTCCTGGGATATTCACTGAAGCTTTCTTT.

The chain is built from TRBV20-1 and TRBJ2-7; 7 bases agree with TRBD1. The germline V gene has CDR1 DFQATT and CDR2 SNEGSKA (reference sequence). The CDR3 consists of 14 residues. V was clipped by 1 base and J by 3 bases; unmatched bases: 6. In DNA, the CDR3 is TGCAGTGCTAGAGGTAGTGACAGGGTCTACGAGCAGTACTTC. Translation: CSARGSDRVYEQYF.

CDR3 amino acids: CASSYIMETQYF. In nucleotides, the CDR3 is TGTGCCAGCAGTTATATTATGGAGACCCAGTACTTC. The rearrangement links TRBV6-2 or TRBV6-3 to TRBJ2-5; D ambiguous. Germline V gene lookup returns CDR1 MNHEY and CDR2 SVGEGT. This CDR3 comprises 12 residues. V lost 3 bases and J 5 bases, leaving 7 bases between the germline ends.

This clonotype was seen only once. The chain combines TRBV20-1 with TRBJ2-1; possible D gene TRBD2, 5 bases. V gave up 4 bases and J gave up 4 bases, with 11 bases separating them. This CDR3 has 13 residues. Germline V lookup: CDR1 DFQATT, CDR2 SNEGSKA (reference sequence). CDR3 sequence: CSANQDLYNEQFF. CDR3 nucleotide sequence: TGCAGTGCTAATCAGGACTTGTACAATGAGCAGTTCTTC.